These 2 T cell receptor beta chains came from one sample sequenced in a study of T cell responses to AZD1222 COVID-19 vaccine. Sequenced by immunoSEQ multiplex PCR; TCRdb stores in-frame clones only, minus some. The table has 120,000 or so clones, about 88% seen once. Sequencing used peripheral blood, obtained on day 0 of AZD1222 vaccination. The receptors here all came from an adult in good health.

The chain links TRBV30 to TRBJ1-2; D not resolved. Germline loops: CDR1 GTSNPN, CDR2 SVGIG (reference sequence). V lost 2 bases to trimming and J lost 8 bases, with 9 bases between them. There are 11 residues in the CDR3. Here the CDR3 reads CAWSSGWGYTF. The CDR3 DNA is TGTGCCTGGAGTTCAGGTTGGGGCTACACCTTC. The whole variable domain, filled in from reference TRBV30 and TRBJ1-2, reads SQTIHQWPATLVQPVGSPLSLECTVEGTSNPNLYWYRQAAGRGLQLLFYSVGIGQISSEVPQNLSASRPQDRQFILSSKKLLLSDSGFYLCAWSSGWGYTFGSGTRLTVV.

The rearrangement links TRBV30 to TRBJ2-7; 10 bases are shared with TRBD2. The CDR3 runs to 13 residues. The V gene's germline CDR1 is GTSNPN and CDR2 SVGIG (reference sequence). The V and J ends lost 5 bases and 0 bases, in that order; junction bases with no gene match: 1. Here the CDR3 DNA reads TGTGCCTGGCGACTAGCGGGCTCCTACGAGCAGTACTTC. Its protein product is CAWRLAGSYEQYF.